This TCR beta chain was found in a study of neurological immune-mediated disorders. This clonotype was counted at least ten times. No antigen is known for it. The output of every sequencing run, over 170 million TCR-beta sequences, came from 15-18 subjects. TCRdb re-analysed the 5' RACE reads in MiXCR, keeping a single row per CDR3 protein. Seen here are 15,000 or so distinct CDR3 sequences, about 13% observed once, and the top ten hold roughly two fifths. Overall study findings and caveats: CDR3 amino acid sequences found in expanded clones were never shared across subjects, suggesting private repertoires in all groups.

The cells used in sorted libraries, CD4+ or CD8+ T cells, numbered some 1 million. Material: CD8+ T cells from blood. The sequence derives from a female donor with HTLV-1-associated myelopathy (HAM/TSP).

The CDR3 sequence: CASSPPPSGSAYEQYF. The DNA for the CDR3 is TGTGCCAGCAGCCCCCCCCCTAGCGGGAGTGCTTACGAGCAGTACTTC. The chain carries TRBV7-9 and TRBJ2-7; 10 positions match TRBD2. Losses at the gene ends were 5 bases for V and 4 bases for J; bases not matched to a gene: 11. The CDR3 extends over 16 amino acids. The germline CDR1 and CDR2 sequences are SEHNR and FQNEAQ (reference sequence).